This TCR beta chain came from a study of T-cell reconstitution after alpha-beta-depleted transplantation in children (TCRdb year 2016). For the wider study: Using TCR repertoire profiling, the study quantitatively followed how T-cell immune reconstitution unfolded in children after TCRalphabeta/CD19-depleted allogeneic hematopoietic cell transplantation. General findings and caveats noted by the study authors: In some patients, high TCRbeta diversity at day 60 was attributed to recipient T cells and intrathymic progenitors that had survived conditioning. Apparently early alphabetaT-cell count recovery about two months after transplant reportedly relied on only several hundred rapidly expanded clones derived from non-depleted graft cells. Over subsequent months, a decline in hyperexpanded clone frequencies was noted, and after one year, T-cell counts and TCRbeta diversity were mostly ascribed to newly produced T cells.

Via the germline V gene (reference sequence), CDR1 is GTSNPN and CDR2 SVGIG. After removal of 4 bases from V and 8 bases from J, the junction retains 5 bases not matched to a gene. The CDR3 measures 13 amino acids from cysteine to phenylalanine. Only CDR3 DNA remains: 39 bases, in frame from the first base. The library relied on PCR. Sequenced using an Illumina HiSeq 2500. TCR library preparation used molecular barcoding, with unique molecular identifiers applied to normalize quantification of the TCRbeta repertoire. TCRdb passed the public sequencing reads through fastp at Q25 and MiXCR, retaining productive beta sequences. Here each entry gathers all rows of one CDR3 protein and keeps the most common genes and DNA. The sample profile shows fewer than 350,000 distinct CDR3 sequences; 6.5% to 9% of them were found once. The ten largest clones take up around 9.8% of the sample. This clonotype was recorded many times. Its antigen has not been determined. Base-call qualities are not available, and no considerably larger clone is one nucleotide away.

The treatment or condition label, as the study defines it: allogeneic hematopoietic cell transplantation with graft depleted of TCRalphabeta T cells and CD19 B cells. Transplant recipients were children who received TCRalphabeta/CD19-depleted allogeneic hematopoietic cell grafts. This specimen consisted of peripheral blood, obtained 360 days after TCRalphabeta/CD19-depleted stem cell transplant. This clonotype originated in a female patient aged 2-10 years who had a stem cell transplant for Fanconi anemia, so the T cells may come from the graft donor. The chain links TRBV30 with TRBJ2-4; 10 bases in between match TRBD1. The CDR3 reads CAWTGTGVHIQYF. The DNA sequence reads TGTGCCTGGACCGGGACAGGGGTACACATTCAGTACTTC.